This T cell receptor (beta chain) was documented in a study of T-cell memory formation after mild COVID-19. Study in general: TCR clusters showed largely donor specificity.

The CDR3 has 18 amino acids. Germline V gives CDR1 MDHEN, CDR2 SYDVKM. V gave up 4 bases and J gave up 3 bases; unmatched junction bases: 13. TCRdb passed the 5' RACE reads through MiXCR, listing each CDR3 protein once. Among almost 350,000 distinct CDR3 sequences, 20% to 25% were seen once, and the ten largest hold roughly 21%. The chain has TRBV28 and TRBJ1-3, with TRBD1 matching 9 bases. The TCR sequence derives from a man between 18 and 29 years old who had mild COVID-19 (a few samples of this study predate the infection). Cell type and time point are not known. Sequenced sample: PBMCs or a T cell subset sorted from them (not recorded which). For the CDR3, the DNA is TGTGCCAGCAGTTCACGAGTAGAGAGGACAGGGGTTGGAAACACCATATATTTT. Protein: CASSSRVERTGVGNTIYF. The whole variable domain, filled in from reference TRBV28 and TRBJ1-3, reads DVKVTQSSRYLVKRTGEKVFLECVQDMDHENMFWYRQDPGLGLRLIYFSYDVKMKEKGDIPEGYSVSREKKERFSLILESASTNQTSMYLCASSSRVERTGVGNTIYFGEGSWLTVV.